Listed below are T cell receptor beta chains from one sample, sequenced in a study of control samples from healthy donors and cancer patients. TCRdb's copy holds only in-frame clones and misses some; the assay was immunoSEQ multiplex PCR. The sample lists roughly 120,000 clones, roughly 90% occurring once. Source material: blood. These receptors were collected from a man in his forties or fifties in good health. The CDR3 runs from the conserved cysteine through the conserved F or W. A D gene is named only where the DNA matches it firmly. Part of the rows lack a size; the others show once, few, many or a class for expanded clones.

clone_size d_call j_call v_call cdr3_nt cdr3_aa
NA TRBD1 TRBJ1-5 TRBV18 TGTGCCAGCTCACCCTGGACAGGCTTGAATCAGCCCCAGCATTTT CASSPWTGLNQPQHF
NA NA TRBJ2-2 TRBV6-2/TRBV6-3 TGTGCCAGCAGTTTTCACCCCGGGGCCGGGGAGCTGTTTTTT CASSFHPGAGELFF
NA TRBD1 TRBJ2-7 TRBV2 TGTGCCAGCAAGGACAGGGGACGCGAGCAGTACTTC CASKDRGREQYF
NA NA TRBJ1-5 TRBV19 TGTGCCAGTAGTATAGGGGACGGCTATCAGCCCCAGCATTTT CASSIGDGYQPQHF
NA NA TRBJ1-1 TRBV5-4 TGTGCCAGCAGCTCACTTTCAAACAGGGTCGGCACTGAAGCTTTCTTT CASSSLSNRVGTEAFF
NA TRBD1 TRBJ1-5 TRBV7-2 TGTGCCAGCAGCTTAAGCAGGGGGCACAGTCAGCCCCAGCATTTT CASSLSRGHSQPQHF
NA TRBD1 TRBJ2-7 TRBV3-1/TRBV3-2 TGTGCCAGCTCAGCCGAACAGGGGAACGAGCAGTACTTC CASSAEQGNEQYF
NA TRBD2 TRBJ2-5 TRBV5-1 TGCGCCAGCAGCTTGGCCATGACAACTAGCGGGGGGGCCGGAGAGACCCAGTACTTC CASSLAMTTSGGAGETQYF
NA NA TRBJ2-7 TRBV5-6 TGTGCCAGCAGCTTGGCGGGGAGTTTGGCCTACGAGCAGTACTTC CASSLAGSLAYEQYF
NA NA TRBJ2-5 TRBV9 TGTGCCAGCGGGGGGGAGACCCAGTACTTC CASGGETQYF
few NA TRBJ2-5 TRBV6-1 TGTGCCAGCAGTGCCAGGTCCTCATCAGACAAAGAGACCCAGTACTTC CASSARSSSDKETQYF
NA TRBD1 TRBJ1-2 TRBV6-2/TRBV6-3 TGTGCCAGCAGTCTCAGCCCGGGACAGGGACGCGGCTACACCTTC CASSLSPGQGRGYTF
NA NA TRBJ2-5 TRBV11-2 TGTGCCAGCAGCTTAGATCCCACCCAAGAGACCCAGTACTTC CASSLDPTQETQYF
once NA TRBJ2-7 TRBV7-2 TGTGCCAGCAGCCCGGGGAGTGGGATCTACGAGCAGTACTTC CASSPGSGIYEQYF
NA NA TRBJ2-7 TRBV4-1 TGCGCCAGCAGCCAATACTTAAGGGCAGGGAGGTACGAGCAGTACTTC CASSQYLRAGRYEQYF
NA NA TRBJ1-5 TRBV12-3/TRBV12-4 TGTGCCAGCAGTTTCGACAGCTATCAGCCCCAGCATTTT CASSFDSYQPQHF
NA TRBD1 TRBJ1-1 TRBV5-4 TGTGCCAGCAGCTGGGACAGGAACACTGAAGCTTTCTTT CASSWDRNTEAFF
NA TRBD1 TRBJ2-3 TRBV5-1 TGCGCCAGCAGCTTCTTAACAGGGGGCCAAGATACGCAGTATTTT CASSFLTGGQDTQYF
NA NA TRBJ1-4 TRBV27 TGTGCCAGCAGTTTAACGGACAATAATGAAAAACTGTTTTTT CASSLTDNNEKLFF
few NA TRBJ2-4 TRBV12-3/TRBV12-4 TGTGCCAGCAGTCCAACAGGAAACATTCAGTACTTC CASSPTGNIQYF
NA TRBD1 TRBJ1-1 TRBV7-9 TGTGCCAGCAGCTTGGACAGGGAATTGAACACTGAAGCTTTCTTT CASSLDRELNTEAFF
NA NA TRBJ2-2 TRBV10-3 TGTGCCTCCGGGACGGGGAACACCGGGGAGCTGTTTTTT CASGTGNTGELFF
NA NA TRBJ1-1 TRBV11-2 TGTGCCAGCAGCTTAGGAGCAGCTGCCACTGAAGCTTTCTTT CASSLGAAATEAFF
NA NA TRBJ1-1 TRBV27 TGTGCCAGCAGGTACTGGGGGGGTAACACTGAAGCTTTCTTT CASRYWGGNTEAFF
NA NA TRBJ1-1 TRBV11-1 TGTGCCAGCAGCTTAGCCCGAAACACTGAAGCTTTCTTT CASSLARNTEAFF
NA NA TRBJ2-5 TRBV7-8 TGTGCCAGCAGCTTAATAGGGTCGGAGACCCAGTACTTC CASSLIGSETQYF
NA NA TRBJ1-2 TRBV6-1 TGTGCCAGCAGTGAAGACTACTATGGCTACACCTTC CASSEDYYGYTF
NA NA TRBJ2-2 TRBV6-6 TGTGCCAGCAGCAGCACAGGGCGGCGGACCGGGGAGCTGTTTTTT CASSSTGRRTGELFF
NA TRBD1 TRBJ1-2 TRBV5-1 TGCGCCAGCAGCCCGGGACAGGGGGACTATGGCTACACCTTC CASSPGQGDYGYTF
NA NA TRBJ1-1 TRBV6-5 TGTGCCAGCAGTTACAGGGGAAACACTGAAGCTTTCTTT CASSYRGNTEAFF
NA NA TRBJ2-7 TRBV5-4 TGTGCCAGCAGCCTGGGGGGACAGTGGGGTAGGGGCGAGCAGTACTTC CASSLGGQWGRGEQYF
few TRBD1 TRBJ1-1 TRBV6-6 TGTGCCAGCGGGACAGTGCTTGAAGCTTTCTTT CASGTVLEAFF
NA NA TRBJ1-3 TRBV23-1 TGCGCCAGCAGTCAATTTAGGGGAACTGGAAACACCATATATTTT CASSQFRGTGNTIYF
NA TRBD1 TRBJ1-1 TRBV11-2 TGTGCCAGCAGCTCGCACGGACAGGGGCGGAACACTGAAGCTTTCTTT CASSSHGQGRNTEAFF
NA TRBD2 TRBJ2-1 TRBV30 TGTGCCTGGTCCACTAGCGGGGGGGCGGGTGAGCAGTTCTTC CAWSTSGGAGEQFF
NA NA TRBJ2-3 TRBV24-1 TGTGCCACCAGTGACCGTACTACGTATACGCAGTATTTT CATSDRTTYTQYF
NA TRBD2 TRBJ2-1 TRBV7-2 TGTGCCAGCAGCTTTAGCGGGGGGTCCTACAATGAGCAGTTCTTC CASSFSGGSYNEQFF
NA NA TRBJ1-1 TRBV3-1/TRBV3-2 TGTGCCAGCAGCCAACGGGACTCGACCTCCCGGGCTTTCTTT CASSQRDSTSRAFF
NA TRBD2 TRBJ2-3 TRBV29-1 TGCAGCGTTGACAAAGGGACTAGCGGGGAGTACACAGATACGCAGTATTTT CSVDKGTSGEYTDTQYF
NA NA TRBJ1-1 TRBV19 TGTGCCAGTTCACTTGGGAGTGAAGCTTTCTTT CASSLGSEAFF
NA TRBD1 TRBJ1-1 TRBV5-8 TGTGCCAGCAGCTTCCGACAGGGGGGGACTGAAGCTTTCTTT CASSFRQGGTEAFF
NA TRBD1 TRBJ1-2 TRBV5-4 TGTGCCAGCAGCTTGATCGGGACAGGGCCGAACTATGGCTACACCTTC CASSLIGTGPNYGYTF
NA TRBD1 TRBJ2-2 TRBV5-4 TGTGCCAGCAGCTTCCAACAGGGGGCGCCCGGGGGCGGGGAGCTGTTTTTT CASSFQQGAPGGGELFF
few TRBD1 TRBJ1-2 TRBV12-3/TRBV12-4 TGTGCCAGCAGCCCGGGACAGTTCTATGGCTACACCTTC CASSPGQFYGYTF
NA NA TRBJ1-1 TRBV21-1 TGTGCCAGCAGCCAAGGGAACAGGGGATACATGAACACTGAAGCTTTCTTT CASSQGNRGYMNTEAFF
once NA TRBJ1-2 TRBV7-9 TGTGCCGGGGAGGGGAACTATGGCTACACCTTC CAGEGNYGYTF
NA TRBD1 TRBJ1-2 TRBV19 TGTGCCAGTAGTCCACAGTCGAGGGGGCTCGACTATGGCTACACCTTC CASSPQSRGLDYGYTF
once TRBD2 TRBJ2-5 TRBV5-4 TGTGCCAGCGGAACTAGCGGGGGAACACAAGAGACCCAGTACTTC CASGTSGGTQETQYF
NA NA TRBJ2-7 TRBV6-2/TRBV6-3 TGTGCCAGCAGCCGGGACAACTCCTACGAGCAGTACTTC CASSRDNSYEQYF